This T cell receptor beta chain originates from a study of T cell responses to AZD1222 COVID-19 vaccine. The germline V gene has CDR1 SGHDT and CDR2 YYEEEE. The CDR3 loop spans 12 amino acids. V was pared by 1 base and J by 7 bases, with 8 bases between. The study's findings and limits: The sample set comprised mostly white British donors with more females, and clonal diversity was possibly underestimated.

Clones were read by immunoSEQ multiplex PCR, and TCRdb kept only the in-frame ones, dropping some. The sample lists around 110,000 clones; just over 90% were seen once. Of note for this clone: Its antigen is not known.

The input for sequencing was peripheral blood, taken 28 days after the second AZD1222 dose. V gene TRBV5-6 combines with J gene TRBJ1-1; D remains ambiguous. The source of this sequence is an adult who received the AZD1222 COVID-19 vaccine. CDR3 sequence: CASSLFSYEAFF. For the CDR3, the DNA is TGTGCCAGCAGCTTGTTCTCTTATGAAGCTTTCTTT. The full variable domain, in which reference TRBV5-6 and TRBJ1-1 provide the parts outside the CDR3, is DAGVTQSPTHLIKTRGQQVTLRCSPKSGHDTVSWYQQALGQGPQFIFQYYEEEERQRGNFPDRFSGHQFPNYSSELNVNALLLGDSALYLCASSLFSYEAFFGQGTRLTVV.